This record looks at one TCR beta chain sequence and its context. Its antigen is unknown. Mismatch with germline at one junction end may stem from a read error. Priming with a constant-region primer yielded TCR beta cDNA from 400 to 500 ng total RNA. Libraries for TCR beta were built through three nested multiplex PCR rounds, which together made up a slightly modified ARM-PCR procedure. The study ran its first two PCR rounds for about 11 cycles each, using TRBV1-TRBV30 forward primers and a C-beta reverse primer. TCRdb used MiXCR to reprocess the multiplex PCR reads, holding one entry per CDR3 protein. The table records about 20,000 distinct CDR3 sequences, roughly 80% of them present only once. The CDR3 loop spans 15 amino acids. This sample was included in a study of tumor-infiltrating lymphocytes in primary liver carcinoma. Regarding the study as a whole: Tumors significantly exceeded blood in top-250-clone fraction (p = 0.039).

Starting material for RNA and DNA co-extraction consisted of about 20-30 mg of unsorted bulk tissue. Each tumor had five separate regions sampled. The sequence derives from a woman aged 25 to 45 with primary liver carcinoma and hepatitis B virus infection. Material for sequencing was liver tumor tissue from sampling region 4. Described subset: tumor region T4, right-lateral pole. This chain uses TRBV12-3 or TRBV12-4 with TRBJ2-1; D might be TRBD2 (5 bases). DNA of the CDR3: TGTGTCAGCAGCCTGTCCGGGATTAGCAGACTTGAGCAGTTCTTC. Its translation is CVSSLSGISRLEQFF.